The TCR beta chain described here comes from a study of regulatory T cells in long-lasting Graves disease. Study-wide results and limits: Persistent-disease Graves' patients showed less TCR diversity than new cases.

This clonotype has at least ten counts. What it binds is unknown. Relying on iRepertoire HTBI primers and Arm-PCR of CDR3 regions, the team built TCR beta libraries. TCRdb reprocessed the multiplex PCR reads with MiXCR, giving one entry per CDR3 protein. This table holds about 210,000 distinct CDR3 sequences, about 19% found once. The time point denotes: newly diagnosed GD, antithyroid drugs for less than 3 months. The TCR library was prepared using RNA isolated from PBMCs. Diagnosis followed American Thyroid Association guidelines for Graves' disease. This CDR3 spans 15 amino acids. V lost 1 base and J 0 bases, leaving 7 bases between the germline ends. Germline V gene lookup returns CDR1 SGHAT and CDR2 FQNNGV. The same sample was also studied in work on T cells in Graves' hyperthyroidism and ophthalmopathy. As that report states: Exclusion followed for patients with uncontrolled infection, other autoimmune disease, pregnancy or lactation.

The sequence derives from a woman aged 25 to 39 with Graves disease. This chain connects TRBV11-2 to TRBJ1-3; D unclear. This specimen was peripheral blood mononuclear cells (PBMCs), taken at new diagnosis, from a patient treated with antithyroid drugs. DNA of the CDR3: TGTGCCAGCAGCTTAGGCTCTGACTCTGGAAACACCATATATTTT. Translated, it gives CASSLGSDSGNTIYF.